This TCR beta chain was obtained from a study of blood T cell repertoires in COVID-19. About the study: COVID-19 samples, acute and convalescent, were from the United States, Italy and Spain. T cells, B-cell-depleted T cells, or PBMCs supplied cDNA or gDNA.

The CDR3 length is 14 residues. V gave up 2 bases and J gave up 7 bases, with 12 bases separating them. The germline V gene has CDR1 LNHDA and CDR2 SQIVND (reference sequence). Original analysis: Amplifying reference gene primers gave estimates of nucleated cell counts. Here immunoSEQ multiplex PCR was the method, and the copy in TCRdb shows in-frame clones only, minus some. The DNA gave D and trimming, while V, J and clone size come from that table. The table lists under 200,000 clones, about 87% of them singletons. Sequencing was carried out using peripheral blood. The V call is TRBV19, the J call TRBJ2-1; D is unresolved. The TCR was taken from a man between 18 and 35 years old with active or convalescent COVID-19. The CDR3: CASSIRRDLNEQFF. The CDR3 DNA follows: TGTGCCAGTAGTATACGGCGCGACTTGAATGAGCAGTTCTTC.